This T cell receptor (beta chain) is from a study of blood T cells in healthy people across ages. Findings and limits, study-wide: Observed TCR beta diversity per million T cells went down as age went up. This fall followed a roughly linear course with age. CMV infection status of these donors was not known.

In the case of this clonotype: Its matching antigen is unknown.

Germline V gene sequence: CDR1 SGHRS, CDR2 YFSETQ. This CDR3 region has 15 residues. Trimming left V 3 bases short and J 1 base short, with 13 bases between. Using a J-beta primer mix together with a sample-barcoded 5' primer, a second PCR was run for roughly 7 to 11 cycles. A 12-random-nucleotide template-switch adaptor tagged each cDNA molecule. In TCRdb, the 5' RACE reads were re-called with MiXCR into one record per CDR3 protein. Among around 1.5 million distinct CDR3 sequences listed, 30% to 35% were seen once. The study isolated at least 6.5 million PBMCs from each sample. The V call is TRBV5-1, the J call TRBJ1-2; D not resolved. What was sequenced was blood. The receptor comes from a woman aged 25 to 39 in good health. CDR3 amino acids: CASSYPAENNYGYTF. The CDR3 nucleotides read TGCGCCAGCAGCTATCCGGCAGAAAATAACTATGGCTACACCTTC. Together with reference TRBV5-1 and TRBJ1-2, the CDR3 gives the full variable domain: KAGVTQTPRYLIKTRGQQVTLSCSPISGHRSVSWYQQTPGQGLQFLFEYFSETQRNKGNFPGRFSGRQFSNSRSEMNVSTLELGDSALYLCASSYPAENNYGYTFGSGTRLTVV.